The 24 T cell receptor beta chains below all came from one sample that was sequenced in a study of T cell clusters in autoimmune cytopenias. TRB rearrangements were amplified by touch-down multiplex PCR with mixed TRB-A/B primers. TCRdb re-analyzed the multiplex PCR reads; it lists each CDR3 protein once, without DNA. The table for this sample gives about 2,000 distinct CDR3 sequences. Some 34,000 genome equivalents of blood DNA were amplified for TRB. The sample was also linked to a second study, of T cell repertoires in aging, cancer and after chemotherapy.

The sequenced sample consisted of peripheral blood. All receptors come from a human donor in good health.

This rearrangement joins TRBV27 to TRBJ1-5; TCRdb's assignment of TRBD1 cannot be checked, as there is no DNA. Germline CDR1 and CDR2: MNHEY and SMNVEV (reference sequence). This CDR3 spans 15 amino acids. The CDR3 loop reads CASSYGTAPNQPQHF.

According to its frequency, this clonotype is medium-sized. The CDR3 reads CASSENPPKETQYF. The chain couples TRBV27 to TRBJ2-5; no DNA is available, so the TRBD1 call from TCRdb remains unchecked. The CDR3 is 14 residues long. Germline CDR1 reads MNHEY; CDR2 reads SMNVEV (reference sequence).

In terms of frequency, this clonotype is medium-sized. The CDR3 sequence: CASSLIWVPPEKLFF. This rearrangement joins TRBV5-8 to TRBJ1-4; TCRdb proposes TRBD1, but this gene call is untestable without DNA. CDR3 length: 15 amino acids. The germline V gene encodes CDR1 SGHTS and CDR2 YDEGEE.

In terms of frequency, this clonotype is large. Here the CDR3 reads CATARSYNEQFF. V is TRBV6-1 and J is TRBJ2-1; TCRdb proposes TRBD1, but this gene call is untestable without DNA. This CDR3 is 12 amino acids long. Germline V gene data show CDR1 as MNHNS and CDR2 as SASEGT.

This clonotype is called medium-sized based on its frequency. V usage is TRBV7-2 and J usage is TRBJ2-5. In germline, CDR1 is SGHTA, CDR2 FQGNSA. This CDR3 contains 14 residues. CDR3 loop: CASSLGLAEETQYF.

The chain couples TRBV7-2 to TRBJ1-2; as DNA is missing, the TRBD1 call by TCRdb cannot be tested. Germline V lookup: CDR1 SGHTA, CDR2 FQGNSA. This CDR3 contains 15 residues. This CDR3 is CASSLVGGASYGYTF.

The chain uses TRBV20-1 and TRBJ2-4; TCRdb returns TRBD1, unconfirmable since there is no DNA. This CDR3 has 13 residues. CDR1 and CDR2 from the germline V gene are DFQATT and SNEGSKA (reference sequence). The CDR3 loop reads CSARGTGGAIQYF.

This clonotype shows up as large by frequency. The chain combines TRBV19 with TRBJ1-2; TCRdb indicates TRBD1, and absent DNA this call remains unverified. CDR3 length: 18 amino acids. From germline, CDR1 is LNHDA and CDR2 SQIVND (reference sequence). The CDR3 is CASSMTSGTLGTMGGYTF.

This clonotype counts as medium-sized by frequency. The CDR3 spells CASSPPGGGRADTQYF. The chain carries TRBV18 and TRBJ2-3; the D call of TRBD1 rests on TCRdb alone, since no DNA is present to check it. This CDR3 region has 16 residues. CDR1 is KGHSH, CDR2 LQKENI, per germline.

By frequency, this clonotype is medium-sized. This rearrangement joins TRBV30 to TRBJ1-2; checking the TCRdb D call of TRBD1 is not possible without DNA. CDR1 GTSNPN and CDR2 SVGIG come from the germline V gene (reference sequence). The CDR3 runs 13 residues. The CDR3 reads CAWAPAQNYGYTF.

Frequency places this clonotype as medium-sized. The chain uses TRBV24-1 and TRBJ2-6. This CDR3 has 16 residues. In germline, CDR1 is KGHDR, CDR2 SFDVKD. This CDR3 is CATSDSTSWGANVLTF.

The genes are TRBV20-1 and TRBJ2-1; with no DNA, the TCRdb D assignment of TRBD2 cannot be verified. CDR1 DFQATT and CDR2 SNEGSKA come from the germline V gene (reference sequence). This CDR3 spans 13 amino acids. CDR3 region: CSARAGLYNEQFF.

Judged by frequency, this clonotype is medium-sized. Here the CDR3 reads CASSPGEEQYF. V is TRBV7-9 and J is TRBJ2-7; without DNA, the TCRdb call of TRBD1 cannot be checked. Germline CDR1 reads SEHNR; CDR2 reads FQNEAQ (reference sequence). The CDR3 is 11 residues long. Together with reference TRBV7-9 and TRBJ2-7, the CDR3 gives the full variable domain: DTGVSQNPRHKITKRGQNVTFRCDPISEHNRLYWYRQTLGQGPEFLTYFQNEAQLEKSRLLSDRFSAERPKGSFSTLEIQRTEQGDSAMYLCASSPGEEQYFGPGTRLTVT.

The J gene is TRBJ2-4, the V gene TRBV12-3 or TRBV12-4; TCRdb calls TRBD2, which cannot be checked without DNA. The CDR3 runs to 14 residues. The CDR3 sequence: CASSLEDSGGIQYF.

The chain carries TRBV4-3 and TRBJ1-1. The CDR3 totals 13 residues. Germline assignment: CDR1 LGHNA and CDR2 YSLEER. CDR3 sequence: CASSREYGSEAFF.

V usage is TRBV5-1 and J usage is TRBJ2-4; no DNA is available, so the TRBD1 call from TCRdb remains unchecked. Germline lookup yields CDR1 SGHRS and CDR2 YFSETQ. CDR3 length: 14 residues. CDR3 loop: CASSLEGEENIQYF.

Its frequency marks this clonotype as medium-sized (0.01 to 0.1%). This chain uses TRBV10-3 with TRBJ2-7; the D call of TRBD2 rests on TCRdb alone, since no DNA is present to check it. Germline CDR1 and CDR2: ENHRY and SYGVKD. The CDR3 consists of 17 residues. The CDR3 protein is CAISEGGRLSGTYEQYF.

Measured by frequency, this clonotype is large (0.1 to 1%). This chain uses TRBV5-6 with TRBJ2-3; TCRdb returns TRBD2, unconfirmable since there is no DNA. The CDR3 extends over 16 amino acids. The germline V gene has CDR1 SGHDT and CDR2 YYEEEE. The CDR3 loop is CASSLAGSGGADTQYF. The complete variable domain, with remaining parts taken from reference TRBV5-6 and TRBJ2-3, reads DAGVTQSPTHLIKTRGQQVTLRCSPKSGHDTVSWYQQALGQGPQFIFQYYEEEERQRGNFPDRFSGHQFPNYSSELNVNALLLGDSALYLCASSLAGSGGADTQYFGPGTRLTVL.

This clonotype counts as medium-sized by frequency. The rearrangement joins TRBV6-4 to TRBJ2-1; the TCRdb call, TRBD2, lacks DNA for checking. Per the germline V gene, CDR1 is MRHNA and CDR2 is SNTAGT. The CDR3 consists of 14 residues. The CDR3 sequence is CASSDGTSGSEQFF.

According to its frequency, this clonotype is medium-sized. V is TRBV14 and J is TRBJ2-1. This CDR3 is 13 amino acids long. Germline CDR1 reads SGHDN; CDR2 reads FVKESK. CDR3 loop: CASSHQNGVRQFF.

This clonotype registers medium-sized by frequency. The V gene is TRBV7-2, the J gene TRBJ2-1; TCRdb names TRBD2, which stays unverified in the absence of DNA. CDR1 and CDR2 (germline): SGHTA, FQGNSA. The CDR3 has 14 amino acids. CDR3: CASSTPGLPNEQFF.

This clonotype is classed as medium-sized by frequency. The chain combines TRBV27 with TRBJ1-6; the D gene TCRdb calls, TRBD1, cannot be checked with no DNA. This CDR3 comprises 15 residues. In germline, CDR1 is MNHEY, CDR2 SMNVEV (reference sequence). CDR3 in amino acids: CASSLRGAGLSPLHF.

This chain connects TRBV5-6 to TRBJ2-1; lacking DNA, the TRBD2 call made by TCRdb goes unchecked. This CDR3 has 15 amino acids. Germline V gene lookup returns CDR1 SGHDT and CDR2 YYEEEE. This chain's CDR3 is CASSLAGLAGVEQFF.

The chain combines TRBV5-4 with TRBJ1-2; TCRdb's D gene call, TRBD1, goes unchecked for lack of DNA. In germline, CDR1 is SGHNT, CDR2 YYREEE (reference sequence). The CDR3 runs to 13 residues. The CDR3 loop is CASSGGQNYGYTF.